This passage covers 25 T cell receptor beta chains from one sample sequenced in a study of blood T cell repertoires in COVID-19. This table comes from immunoSEQ multiplex PCR, and its TCRdb copy is limited to in-frame clones, with some not included. The data show a few hundred thousand clones, around 90% seen once. Material: PBMCs or T cells enriched from blood (not recorded which). The receptors here all came from a man aged 30-40 years who had been exposed to COVID-19.

The chain employs TRBV9 and TRBJ2-5; possibly TRBD1 for D (5 bases). V lost 4 bases to trimming and J lost 1 base, with 8 bases between them. The germline gives CDR1 SGDLS, CDR2 YYNGEE. This CDR3 is built from 13 residues. The CDR3 spells CASSRQTQETQYF. The CDR3 DNA reads TGTGCCAGCAGCCGACAGACCCAAGAGACCCAGTACTTC.

V is TRBV7-6 and J is TRBJ1-1, with D possibly being TRBD1 (6 bases). The CDR3 is made up of 15 amino acids. V was shortened by 5 bases and J by 1 base, with 14 bases between the two germline ends. The V gene's germline CDR1 is SGHVS and CDR2 FNYEAQ. The CDR3 DNA reads TGTGCCAGCAGCCCAACGTCGGGACAGAACACTGAAGCTTTCTTT. This sequence encodes CASSPTSGQNTEAFF.

The V gene is TRBV11-2, the J gene TRBJ1-1; D not certain. Germline CDR1 is SGHAT and CDR2 is FQNNGV. This CDR3 is built from 13 residues. Between the trimmed V and J ends, which lost 7 bases and 8 bases, there was a span of 17 bases. CDR3 DNA sequence: TGTGCCAGCACCGAGGACTTTAGTTTGGAAGCTTTCTTT. Its protein is CASTEDFSLEAFF.

This sequence joins TRBV4-2 and TRBJ1-2, with 10 bases matching TRBD1. This CDR3 has 13 amino acids. Germline CDR1 is LGHNA and CDR2 is YNFKEQ. With V trimmed by 3 bases and J by 6 bases, 1 base remained unmatched. The CDR3 sequence is CASSQTGGDGYTF. CDR3 bases: TGTGCCAGCAGCCAGACAGGGGGCGATGGCTACACCTTC.

V and J are TRBV7-2 and TRBJ2-1, with 7 bases identical to TRBD2. V was clipped by 2 bases and J by 0 bases; unmatched bases: 4. From germline, CDR1 is SGHTA and CDR2 FQGNSA. This CDR3 region has 16 residues. The CDR3 sequence is CASSLTSESSYNEQFF. Written as DNA, the CDR3 is TGTGCCAGCAGCTTAACTAGCGAGAGCTCCTACAATGAGCAGTTCTTC.

This rearrangement joins TRBV7-7 to TRBJ2-3; maybe TRBD2 (6 bases). This CDR3 region has 14 residues. V lost 5 bases and J lost 10, with 19 bases in between. CDR1 and CDR2 from the germline V gene are SSHAT and FNYEAQ (reference sequence). CDR3 coding DNA: TGTGCCAGCAGCCTGAATTCGGAGGGAGCGGCGCAGTATTTT. It yields the protein CASSLNSEGAAQYF.

This chain links TRBV5-6 with TRBJ1-5; no reliable D call. V gave up 2 bases and J gave up 0 bases, with 9 bases separating them. Germline V CDR1 and CDR2: SGHDT, YYEEEE. This CDR3 comprises 15 residues. The CDR3 loop is CASSLGAYSNQPQHF. CDR3 DNA sequence: TGTGCCAGCAGCTTAGGAGCTTATAGCAATCAGCCCCAGCATTTT.

The rearrangement links TRBV4-2 to TRBJ2-7, with a weak D call TRBD2 (6 bases). V was shortened by 4 bases and J by 5 bases, with 18 bases between the two germline ends. The length of the CDR3 is 15 residues. Germline V gene data show CDR1 as LGHNA and CDR2 as YNFKEQ. The CDR3 DNA reads TGTGCCAGCAGCCCCCAAACCGGGGAGGTCAACGAGCAGTACTTC. This sequence encodes CASSPQTGEVNEQYF.

This clone was observed a few times. This sequence joins TRBV27 and TRBJ2-2, with D possibly TRBD2 on 5 matching bases. There are 14 residues in the CDR3. CDR1 is MNHEY, CDR2 SMNVEV, per germline (reference sequence). V gave up 2 bases and J gave up 5 bases, with 9 bases separating them. The CDR3 sequence is CASSLPSRTGELFF. For the CDR3, the DNA is TGTGCCAGCAGTTTACCTAGCAGAACCGGGGAGCTGTTTTTT.

The chain links TRBV2 to TRBJ2-7; D remains unclear. Germline assignment: CDR1 SNHLY and CDR2 FYNNEI. The CDR3 loop spans 12 amino acids. V gave up 8 bases and J gave up 2 bases, with 10 bases separating them. CDR3: CASPASTYEQYF. Here the CDR3 DNA reads TGTGCCAGCCCAGCGAGTACCTACGAGCAGTACTTC.

This clone has more than one count but fewer than ten. The chain recombines TRBV5-1 with TRBJ1-1, with a weak D call TRBD1 (5 bases). The CDR3 has 13 residues. V was trimmed by 2 bases and J by 2 bases, leaving 7 bases between them. Germline CDR1 and CDR2: SGHRS and YFSETQ. Here the CDR3 DNA reads TGCGCCAGCAGCTTAGGGGCCAACACTGAAGCTTTCTTT. Protein: CASSLGANTEAFF.

J is TRBJ1-1 and V is TRBV27; TRBD1 matches at 10 bases. The CDR3 has 16 residues. Trimming removed 0 bases from V and 4 bases from J; junction bases left unmatched: 5. CDR1 is MNHEY, CDR2 SMNVEV, per germline (reference sequence). The CDR3 sequence: CASSLSGQGRFTEAFF. CDR3 sequence (DNA): TGTGCCAGCAGTTTATCGGGACAGGGGCGCTTCACTGAAGCTTTCTTT.

The sample holds a few counts of this clone. V is TRBV27 and J is TRBJ1-5; D is ambiguous. The CDR3 is made up of 12 amino acids. V shed 4 bases and J shed 4 bases, with 5 bases lying between them. CDR1 MNHEY and CDR2 SMNVEV come from the germline V gene (reference sequence). The CDR3 spells CASSSVNQPQHF. The CDR3 region has the DNA TGTGCCAGCAGTTCTGTAAATCAGCCCCAGCATTTT.

The J gene is TRBJ2-6, the V gene TRBV3-1 (or the pseudogene TRBV3-2); 12 bases are a match to TRBD2. Per germline, CDR1 LGHDT and CDR2 YNNKEL (reference sequence). The CDR3 runs 19 residues. The V and J ends lost 1 base and 4 bases, in that order; junction bases with no gene match: 8. In nucleotides, the CDR3 is TGTGCCAGCAGCCAAGGGACTAGCGGGGTATATGCCGGGGCCAACGTCCTGACTTTC. It specifies CASSQGTSGVYAGANVLTF.

The chain employs TRBV9 and TRBJ2-2; 10 bases align to TRBD2. The CDR3 is 17 residues long. CDR1 is SGDLS and CDR2 is YYNGEE in the germline V gene. V shed 0 bases, J shed 4 bases, and the junction held 6 bases outside the gene matches. CDR3 loop: CASSVEGSGGPTGELFF. The CDR3 nucleotides read TGTGCCAGCAGCGTAGAGGGTAGCGGGGGGCCCACCGGGGAGCTGTTTTTT. The full variable domain, its missing parts supplied by reference TRBV9 and TRBJ2-2, is DSGVTQTPKHLITATGQRVTLRCSPRSGDLSVYWYQQSLDQGLQFLIQYYNGEERAKGNILERFSAQQFPDLHSELNLSSLELGDSALYFCASSVEGSGGPTGELFFGEGSRLTVL.

The J gene is TRBJ1-5, the V gene TRBV30, with TRBD1 as a possible D gene (5 bases). The germline V gene has CDR1 GTSNPN and CDR2 SVGIG (reference sequence). The CDR3 consists of 12 residues. With 5 bases removed from V and 3 bases from J, the gap between germline ends came to 8 bases. CDR3 sequence (DNA): TGTGCCTGGGACAGTGTCAATCAGCCCCAGCATTTT. It is translated as CAWDSVNQPQHF.

The V gene is TRBV3-1 (or the pseudogene TRBV3-2), the J gene TRBJ1-5; 7 bases match TRBD1. Germline lookup yields CDR1 LGHDT and CDR2 YNNKEL (reference sequence). V lost 1 base to trimming and J lost 6 bases; unmatched junction nucleotides: 3. The CDR3 is made up of 14 amino acids. CDR3 region: CASSQGSGGQPQHF. CDR3 bases: TGTGCCAGCAGCCAAGGATCAGGGGGTCAGCCCCAGCATTTT.

The J gene is TRBJ2-7, the V gene TRBV1; the table names TRBD1, a call not compared with the DNA. TRBV1 is a documented pseudogene. The CDR3 covers 16 residues. The CDR3 region is CTSSQDLDRGTYEQYF. The CDR3 DNA follows: TGCACCAGCAGCCAAGATTTGGACAGGGGAACCTACGAGCAGTACTTC.

CDR3 sequence (DNA): TGTGCCAGCAGCCTAACAGGGCAGAGCTCCTACGAGCAGTACTTC. This gives the protein CASSLTGQSSYEQYF. This chain uses TRBV7-6 with TRBJ2-7; D may be TRBD1 (6 bases). Germline loops: CDR1 SGHVS, CDR2 FNYEAQ. The ends were cut back, 5 bases at V and 0 bases at J, with 14 bases in the middle. CDR3 length: 15 residues.

The genes are TRBV5-6 and TRBJ2-7, with D unresolved. CDR3 size: 14 residues. Per the germline V gene, CDR1 is SGHDT and CDR2 is YYEEEE. The V end lost 0 bases, the J end lost 2 bases, and 9 bases lay between the germline ends. DNA for the CDR3: TGTGCCAGCAGCTTGGGACTTGGAGCCTACGAGCAGTACTTC. Translating it yields CASSLGLGAYEQYF.

The J gene is TRBJ1-6, the V gene TRBV5-1; 7 bases match TRBD1. V dropped 3 bases and J dropped 6; count of bases not matched to a gene: 9. CDR3 size: 16 residues. Germline assignment: CDR1 SGHRS and CDR2 YFSETQ. DNA for the CDR3: TGCGCCAGCAGCTCCTCCGGGACAGATCTTAATTCACCCCTCCACTTT. This encodes CASSSSGTDLNSPLHF.

This sequence joins TRBV3-1 (or the pseudogene TRBV3-2) and TRBJ1-3, with D hard to call. V was shortened by 3 bases and J by 3 bases, with 12 bases between the two germline ends. Germline lookup yields CDR1 LGHDT and CDR2 YNNKEL (reference sequence). The CDR3 has 15 residues. As DNA, the CDR3 is TGTGCCAGCAGCCAGAGGGCAGGTTATGGAAACACCATATATTTT. Translated: CASSQRAGYGNTIYF.

The rearrangement uses TRBV6-5 and TRBJ2-7; maybe TRBD1 (6 bases). Germline V gene data show CDR1 as MNHEY and CDR2 as SVGAGI. The V and J ends lost 8 bases and 3 bases respectively, with 17 bases between them. The CDR3 runs 14 residues. CDR3 coding DNA: TGTGCCAGCCAGCCGCAGGAAGGGGGCTACGAGCAGTACTTC. Residues: CASQPQEGGYEQYF.

The chain links TRBV4-3 to TRBJ2-7; a weak D match, TRBD1 (6 bases). Per germline, CDR1 LGHNA and CDR2 YSLEER. This CDR3 has 15 amino acids. The V and J ends lost 0 bases and 2 bases respectively, with 11 bases between them. Written as DNA, the CDR3 is TGCGCCAGCAGCCAAGATACCGGACAGACCTACGAGCAGTACTTC. This translates into CASSQDTGQTYEQYF.

The chain combines TRBV6-1 with TRBJ2-7, with 7 bases fitting TRBD2. The length of the CDR3 is 15 residues. Trimming removed 2 bases from V and 2 bases from J; junction bases left unmatched: 6. Germline V CDR1 and CDR2: MNHNS, SASEGT. This CDR3 reads CASSESGGVTYEQYF. In nucleotides, the CDR3 is TGTGCCAGCAGTGAAAGTGGGGGGGTTACCTACGAGCAGTACTTC.